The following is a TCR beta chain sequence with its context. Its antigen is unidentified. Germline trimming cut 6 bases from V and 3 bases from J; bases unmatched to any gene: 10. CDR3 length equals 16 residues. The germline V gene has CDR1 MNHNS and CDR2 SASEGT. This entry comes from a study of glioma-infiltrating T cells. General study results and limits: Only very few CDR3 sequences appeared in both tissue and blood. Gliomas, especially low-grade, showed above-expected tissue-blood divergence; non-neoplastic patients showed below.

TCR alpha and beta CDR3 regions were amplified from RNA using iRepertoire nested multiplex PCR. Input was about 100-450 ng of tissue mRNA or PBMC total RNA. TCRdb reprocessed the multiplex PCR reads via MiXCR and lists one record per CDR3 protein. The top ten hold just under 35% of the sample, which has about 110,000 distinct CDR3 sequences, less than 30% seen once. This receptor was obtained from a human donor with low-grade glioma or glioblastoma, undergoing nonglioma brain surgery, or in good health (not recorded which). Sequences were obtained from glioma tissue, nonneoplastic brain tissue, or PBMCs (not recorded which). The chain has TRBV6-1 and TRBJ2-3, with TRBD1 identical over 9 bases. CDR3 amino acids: CASRRQGQGVTDTQYF. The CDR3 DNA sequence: TGTGCCAGCAGAAGACAGGGACAGGGAGTAACAGATACGCAGTATTTT.